The 32 T cell receptor beta chains given below trace back to one sample, sequenced in a study of CD8 T cells in ankylosing spondylitis. TCRdb redid the calling of the 5' RACE reads with MiXCR, one entry per CDR3 protein. The table records roughly 91,000 distinct CDR3 sequences, roughly 8.3% of them present only once. The sequenced sample consisted of blood, either unsorted or a sorted T cell fraction (not recorded which). The source of these receptors is a male donor with ankylosing spondylitis or in good health (not recorded which).

In its sample, this clonotype was seen many times. The genes are TRBV27 and TRBJ2-2, with D perhaps matching TRBD2 (5 bases). Between the trimmed V and J ends, which lost 5 bases and 1 base, there was a span of 8 bases. The CDR3 consists of 14 residues. Germline V lookup: CDR1 MNHEY, CDR2 SMNVEV (reference sequence). Written as DNA, the CDR3 is TGTGCCAGCAGTCAGCGGCGGAACACCGGGGAGCTGTTTTTT. Protein sequence: CASSQRRNTGELFF.

The sample holds many counts of this clonotype. The V call is TRBV19, the J call TRBJ2-3, with no clear D. V lost 1 base, J lost 6 bases, and 11 bases lay in between. Germline-derived CDR1 and CDR2 are LNHDA and SQIVND (reference sequence). CDR3 length equals 14 residues. The CDR3 region is CASSIGGRQDTQYF. The CDR3 coding sequence is TGTGCCAGTAGTATAGGTGGCAGGCAGGATACGCAGTATTTT. Together with reference TRBV19 and TRBJ2-3, the CDR3 gives the full variable domain: DGGITQSPKYLFRKEGQNVTLSCEQNLNHDAMYWYRQDPGQGLRLIYYSQIVNDFQKGDIAEGYSVSREKKESFPLTVTSAQKNPTAFYLCASSIGGRQDTQYFGPGTRLTVL.

This clonotype was counted at least ten times. The chain is built from TRBV7-6 and TRBJ2-7; 7 positions agree with TRBD1. V lost 1 base and J lost 5; bases outside the gene matches: 2. Germline CDR1 is SGHVS and CDR2 is FNYEAQ. The CDR3 length is 13 residues. The CDR3 DNA is TGTGCCAGCAGCTTAGGTACAGGGGACGAGCAGTACTTC. Translation: CASSLGTGDEQYF. Variable domain in full (rest from reference TRBV7-6 and TRBJ2-7): GAGVSQSPRYKVTKRGQDVALRCDPISGHVSLYWYRQALGQGPEFLTYFNYEAQQDKSGLPNDRFSAERPEGSISTLTIQRTEQRDSAMYRCASSLGTGDEQYFGPGTRLTVT.

This clonotype was seen a handful of times. This sequence joins TRBV18 and TRBJ1-4; D might be TRBD1 (5 bases). V was shortened by 5 bases and J by 8 bases, with 9 bases between the two germline ends. Germline CDR1 and CDR2: KGHSH and LQKENI. The CDR3 is 12 residues long. The CDR3 DNA is TGTGCCAGCTCAACCCGGGGGGAAAAACTGTTTTTT. Translation: CASSTRGEKLFF.

This clonotype appeared many times. The chain is built from TRBV5-1 and TRBJ2-1; 9 nucleotides line up with TRBD2. From germline, CDR1 is SGHRS and CDR2 YFSETQ. After removal of 1 base from V and 8 bases from J, the junction contained 13 bases not matched to a gene. CDR3 length: 17 amino acids. CDR3 DNA sequence: TGCGCCAGCAGCTTGAATCCTAGCGGGATAAGGGCGGATGAGCAGTTCTTC. It specifies CASSLNPSGIRADEQFF.

This clonotype was counted many times. The gene calls are TRBV11-2 and TRBJ2-2; no clear D. V lost 1 base and J 9 bases, leaving 6 bases between the germline ends. There are 12 residues in the CDR3. CDR1 and CDR2 (germline): SGHAT, FQNNGV. The CDR3 coding sequence is TGTGCCAGCAGCTTAGTAGTAAGGGAGCTGTTTTTT. Its protein product is CASSLVVRELFF.

This clonotype was recorded many times. The rearrangement joins TRBV29-1 to TRBJ1-2; D ambiguous. V lost 5 bases to trimming and J lost 1 base, with 2 bases between them. The CDR3 runs to 10 residues. The germline V gene encodes CDR1 SQVTM and CDR2 ANQGSEA. CDR3 nucleotides: TGCAGCGTTAATAACTATGGCTACACCTTC. This translates into CSVNNYGYTF.

This chain links TRBV4-1 with TRBJ1-4; possible D gene TRBD1, 5 bases. The CDR3 spans 14 residues. Trimming cost V 6 bases and J 0 bases, with 8 bases left between them. Germline V CDR1 and CDR2: MGHRA, YSYEKL. In DNA, the CDR3 is TGCGCCAGCAGGAAGACAGCAACTAATGAAAAACTGTTTTTT. Its protein product is CASRKTATNEKLFF.

This chain uses TRBV5-4 with TRBJ2-3, with 8 bases fitting TRBD2. Germline CDR1 reads SGHNT; CDR2 reads YYREEE (reference sequence). This CDR3 contains 15 residues. With V trimmed by 4 bases and J by 0 bases, 4 bases remained unmatched. This chain's CDR3 is CASSTPSGSTDTQYF. The CDR3 bases are TGTGCCAGCAGCACTCCTAGCGGGAGCACAGATACGCAGTATTTT.

This clonotype occurred many times. The J gene is TRBJ1-4, the V gene TRBV11-2, with TRBD1 matching over 10 bases. This CDR3 contains 19 residues. Germline V lookup: CDR1 SGHAT, CDR2 FQNNGV. V shed 5 bases, J shed 8 bases, and the junction held 20 bases outside the gene matches. The CDR3 DNA sequence: TGTGCCAGCAGCCCTGCACCGGGACAGGGGATGGGAATTGGGGAAAAACTGTTTTTT. Its translation: CASSPAPGQGMGIGEKLFF.

The table lists this clonotype with a few counts. J is TRBJ1-1 and V is TRBV5-1; 10 bases line up with TRBD1. Germline V gives CDR1 SGHRS, CDR2 YFSETQ. The CDR3 covers 15 residues. After removal of 6 bases from V and 4 bases from J, the junction contained 9 bases not matched to a gene. CDR3 DNA: TGCGCCAGCATCGCAGGGACAGGGGTTGGCACTGAAGCTTTCTTT. Translated: CASIAGTGVGTEAFF.

This clonotype appeared many times. This chain uses TRBV20-1 with TRBJ2-4; D is tentatively TRBD1 or TRBD2 (5 bases each). The CDR3 extends over 15 amino acids. Germline assignment: CDR1 DFQATT and CDR2 SNEGSKA (reference sequence). V was pared by 3 bases and J by 1 base, with 13 bases between. CDR3 in DNA: TGCAGTGCTAGTACAGGCCCGGGGGCCAAAAACATTCAGTACTTC. Encoded protein: CSASTGPGAKNIQYF.

This clonotype was recorded many times. The rearrangement uses TRBV7-8 and TRBJ1-5; D gene unclear. Germline V gene data show CDR1 as SGHVS and CDR2 as FQNEAQ. Deletions cut 1 base from V and 4 bases from J, with 11 bases between. The CDR3 totals 15 residues. The CDR3: CASSLGPAGNQPQHF. The CDR3 DNA reads TGTGCCAGCAGCTTAGGACCGGCTGGGAATCAGCCCCAGCATTTT.

This clonotype has a handful of counts. The V call is TRBV12-3 or TRBV12-4, the J call TRBJ2-1; D ambiguous. Between the trimmed V and J ends, which lost 3 bases and 1 base, there was a span of 10 bases. The CDR3 length is 15 residues. CDR3 loop: CASSFGGPSYNEQFF. The CDR3 region has the DNA TGTGCCAGCAGTTTCGGTGGCCCTTCCTACAATGAGCAGTTCTTC.

This clonotype was observed a few times. This sequence joins TRBV2 and TRBJ2-7; unclear D gene. The V end lost 7 bases, the J end lost 5 bases, and 12 bases lay between the germline ends. CDR1 and CDR2 from the germline V gene are SNHLY and FYNNEI. The CDR3 runs to 12 residues. CDR3 coding DNA: TGTGCCAGCACCGCCCAGGCCGACGAGCAGTACTTC. This translates into CASTAQADEQYF.

This clonotype was seen many times. This chain uses TRBV20-1 with TRBJ2-1, with 7 bases identical to TRBD1. This CDR3 is built from 16 residues. Per the germline V gene, CDR1 is DFQATT and CDR2 is SNEGSKA (reference sequence). With V trimmed by 5 bases and J by 1 base, 11 bases remained unmatched. The CDR3 spells CSAGRASGQSYNEQFF. CDR3 DNA: TGCAGTGCTGGCCGCGCCTCGGGACAGTCCTACAATGAGCAGTTCTTC.

In its sample, this clonotype was seen many times. The V and J genes are TRBV6-5 and TRBJ2-7; perhaps TRBD2 as D (5 bases). V was clipped by 0 bases and J by 2 bases, with 14 bases between them. Germline CDR1 and CDR2: MNHEY and SVGAGI. This CDR3 is 16 amino acids long. The CDR3 loop reads CASSYSMSSRPYEQYF. The DNA of the CDR3 is TGTGCCAGCAGTTACTCGATGTCTAGCAGGCCCTACGAGCAGTACTTC.

This clonotype showed up many times. The CDR3 region is CASSVAGQSYNEQFF. CDR3 bases: TGTGCCAGCAGTGTCGCGGGACAGTCCTACAATGAGCAGTTCTTC. The J gene is TRBJ2-1, the V gene TRBV2, with D perhaps matching TRBD1 (7 bases). The CDR3 consists of 15 residues. CDR1 and CDR2 (germline): SNHLY, FYNNEI. V lost 4 bases and J 1 base, leaving 11 bases between the germline ends.

In this sample, this clonotype turned up many times. This rearrangement joins TRBV4-1 to TRBJ2-1; the D is unclear. The V end was cut by 4 bases, the J end by 9 bases, with 13 bases between. The CDR3 has 13 residues. The germline V gene has CDR1 MGHRA and CDR2 YSYEKL. The CDR3 here is CASSLRAPSEQFF. The CDR3 DNA reads as TGCGCCAGCAGCCTCAGAGCCCCCAGTGAGCAGTTCTTC.

The sample holds many counts of this clonotype. The chain recombines TRBV6-1 with TRBJ1-2, with TRBD1 matching 9 bases. The germline CDR1 and CDR2 sequences are MNHNS and SASEGT. The CDR3 totals 12 residues. The V and J ends lost 5 bases and 14 bases, in that order; junction bases with no gene match: 9. Written as DNA, the CDR3 is TGTGCCAGCAGTATGGACAGGGGCTGGGTAACCTTC. Translating it yields CASSMDRGWVTF.

This clonotype appeared many times. The rearrangement joins TRBV5-1 to TRBJ1-2; no definite D call. Germline V gene sequence: CDR1 SGHRS, CDR2 YFSETQ. V shed 4 bases and J shed 6 bases, with 10 bases lying between them. This CDR3 is 12 amino acids long. CDR3 nucleotides: TGCGCCAGCAGCCTCGATGCGGATGGCTACACCTTC. Translated, it gives CASSLDADGYTF. The complete variable domain, with remaining parts taken from reference TRBV5-1 and TRBJ1-2, reads KAGVTQTPRYLIKTRGQQVTLSCSPISGHRSVSWYQQTPGQGLQFLFEYFSETQRNKGNFPGRFSGRQFSNSRSEMNVSTLELGDSALYLCASSLDADGYTFGSGTRLTVV.

The table lists this clonotype with many counts. CDR3 in DNA: TGTGCTAGTGCCCCCCCCTCGGTCACCATCCACAATGAGCAGTTCTTC. Translating gives CASAPPSVTIHNEQFF. The rearrangement uses TRBV12-5 and TRBJ2-1; no clear D. Germline CDR1 and CDR2: LGHNT and FRNRAP. This CDR3 has 16 residues. The germline V and J ends were trimmed by 7 bases and 5 bases, with 21 bases remaining between them.

This clonotype was counted at least ten times. The rearrangement uses TRBV10-3 and TRBJ1-3; D is possibly TRBD1 (6 bases). This CDR3 contains 13 residues. V was cut by 3 bases and J by 4 bases, with 7 bases left in between. CDR1 and CDR2 from the germline V gene are ENHRY and SYGVKD. The CDR3 DNA reads as TGTGCCATCAGTGACGGGGGCGGAAACACCATATATTTT. Translation: CAISDGGGNTIYF.

V and J are TRBV7-6 and TRBJ1-1; the D is unclear. Trimming stripped 1 base from V and 1 base from J, with 10 bases between. Germline assignment: CDR1 SGHVS and CDR2 FNYEAQ. The CDR3 is 15 residues long. CDR3 in amino acids: CASSLVPIPNTEAFF. As DNA, the CDR3 is TGTGCCAGCAGCTTAGTTCCCATCCCGAACACTGAAGCTTTCTTT.

This clonotype showed up many times. This chain joins TRBV27 and TRBJ2-7, with a tentative D call TRBD2 (5 bases). The CDR3 totals 11 residues. Germline V CDR1 and CDR2: MNHEY, SMNVEV (reference sequence). Between the trimmed V and J ends, which lost 4 bases and 5 bases, there was a span of 6 bases. The CDR3 loop is CASSSGDEQYF. The CDR3 nucleotides are TGTGCCAGCAGTTCCGGGGACGAGCAGTACTTC.

V is TRBV5-6 and J is TRBJ2-1, with 8 bases aligning to TRBD2. The CDR3 totals 15 residues. The trim removed 3 bases at V and 6 bases at J, leaving 8 bases unmatched. Germline V lookup: CDR1 SGHDT, CDR2 YYEEEE. CDR3 sequence (DNA): TGTGCCAGCAGCTCCGTCGGGGGGGCCGGCAATGAGCAGTTCTTC. Translated: CASSSVGGAGNEQFF.

This clonotype was observed at least ten times. The genes are TRBV18 and TRBJ2-3; TRBD2 agrees at 7 bases. With V trimmed by 2 bases and J by 0 bases, 5 bases remained unmatched. This CDR3 region has 16 residues. Germline V lookup: CDR1 KGHSH, CDR2 LQKENI. This CDR3 is CASSPLASGSTDTQYF. The CDR3 DNA follows: TGTGCCAGCTCACCATTGGCTAGCGGCAGCACAGATACGCAGTATTTT.

In this sample, this clonotype turned up many times. The V gene is TRBV20-1, the J gene TRBJ2-2; the D gene is possibly TRBD2 (5 bases). Germline values: CDR1 DFQATT, CDR2 SNEGSKA (reference sequence). The CDR3 loop spans 14 amino acids. V was trimmed by 4 bases and J by 4 bases, leaving 13 bases between them. CDR3 loop: CSATLSEATGELFF. The CDR3 nucleotides read TGCAGTGCTACCCTATCGGAGGCCACCGGGGAGCTGTTTTTT.

This clonotype was seen ten or more times. The chain employs TRBV11-2 and TRBJ1-1; no clear D gene. V was pared by 4 bases and J by 1 base, with 10 bases between. Germline CDR1 is SGHAT and CDR2 is FQNNGV. The CDR3 has 14 residues. The CDR3 loop reads CASSSRRGNTEAFF. CDR3 nucleotide sequence: TGTGCCAGCAGCTCTCGGCGAGGGAACACTGAAGCTTTCTTT.

In this sample, this clonotype turned up many times. CDR3 bases: TGTGCCAGCAGCGTAGAGGGCGGGAGAGGAAGAGAGCAGTACTTC. Protein product: CASSVEGGRGREQYF. The chain uses TRBV9 and TRBJ2-7; 7 nucleotides align to TRBD2. Germline-derived CDR1 and CDR2 are SGDLS and YYNGEE. Trimming at V came to 0 bases and at J to 7 bases, leaving 10 bases not matched to a gene. CDR3 size: 15 residues.

This clonotype came up many times. The rearrangement joins TRBV11-3 to TRBJ2-3; the match to TRBD1 covers 9 bases. The germline V gene encodes CDR1 SGHNT and CDR2 YENEEA. V dropped 2 bases and J dropped 5; count of bases not matched to a gene: 5. The CDR3 sequence is 15 residues long. CDR3 sequence reads: CASSLRDRERDTQYF. The CDR3 DNA sequence: TGTGCCAGCAGCTTACGGGACAGGGAAAGAGATACGCAGTATTTT.

In this sample, this clonotype turned up many times. The chain is built from TRBV5-1 and TRBJ2-7; TRBD2 matches 7 bases. The CDR3 has 13 amino acids. With 4 bases clipped from V and 6 bases from J, the junction kept 7 bases outside the gene matches. The germline CDR1 and CDR2 sequences are SGHRS and YFSETQ. CDR3: CASSIRWEGEQYF. DNA of the CDR3: TGCGCCAGCAGCATCCGATGGGAGGGCGAGCAGTACTTC. Complete variable domain (other parts from reference TRBV5-1 and TRBJ2-7): KAGVTQTPRYLIKTRGQQVTLSCSPISGHRSVSWYQQTPGQGLQFLFEYFSETQRNKGNFPGRFSGRQFSNSRSEMNVSTLELGDSALYLCASSIRWEGEQYFGPGTRLTVT.